This TCR beta chain was obtained from a study of cytomegalovirus exposure and HLA in healthy donors. The donors (healthy individuals) were bone marrow donors. Germline trimming cut 0 bases from V and 8 bases from J; bases unmatched to any gene: 10. Per germline, CDR1 SGHNT and CDR2 YENEEA. The CDR3 spans 17 residues. Findings of the study overall: Prediction of most subjects' HLA-A and HLA-B alleles by TCR beta sequences was reportedly accurate. In a later analysis, CMV-associated beta chains were mostly HLA-associated, it appeared. Reports indicated that the classifier achieved high specificity and sensitivity in diagnosing cytomegalovirus status.

The PCR ran on 60 Vbeta and 13 Jbeta primers. The data were produced by immunoSEQ multiplex PCR, yet TCRdb's version contains in-frame clones alone and is incomplete. The sample includes roughly 170,000 clones, 70% to 90% of them seen just once. Concerning this clone itself: What it binds is not known.

The source of this sequence is a girl between 5 and 17 years old in good health and CMV-seropositive. The sequencing sample was made of PBMCs. The V and J genes are TRBV11-3 and TRBJ1-6, with 7 bases matching TRBD1. In DNA form, the CDR3 reads TGTGCCAGCAGCTTAGACGGGACAGATACTTGGGATTCACCCCTCCACTTT. Protein sequence: CASSLDGTDTWDSPLHF.